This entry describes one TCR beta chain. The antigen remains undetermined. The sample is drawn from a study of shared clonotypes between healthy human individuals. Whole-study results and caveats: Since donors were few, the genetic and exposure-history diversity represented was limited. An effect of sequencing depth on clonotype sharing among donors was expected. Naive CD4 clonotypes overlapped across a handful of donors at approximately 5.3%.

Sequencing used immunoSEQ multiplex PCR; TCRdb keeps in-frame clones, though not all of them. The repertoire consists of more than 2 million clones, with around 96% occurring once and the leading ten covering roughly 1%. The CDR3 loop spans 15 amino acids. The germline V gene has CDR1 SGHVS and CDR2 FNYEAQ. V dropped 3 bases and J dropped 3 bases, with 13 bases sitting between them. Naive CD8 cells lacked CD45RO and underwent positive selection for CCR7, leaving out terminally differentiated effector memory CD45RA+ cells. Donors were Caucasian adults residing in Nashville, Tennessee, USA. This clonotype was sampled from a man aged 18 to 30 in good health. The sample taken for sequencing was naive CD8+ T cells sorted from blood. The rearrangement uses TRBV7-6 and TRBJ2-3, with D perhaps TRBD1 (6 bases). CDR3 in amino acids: CASSFSTGGTDTQYF. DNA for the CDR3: TGTGCCAGCAGCTTTTCGACAGGCGGGACAGATACGCAGTATTTT.